This T cell receptor (delta chain) was captured in a study of gamma-delta T cells after stem cell transplantation. TCRdb re-called the RT-PCR reads using CATT. This table has 1,500 to 2,000 delta-chain clones, 22% appearing once. Per the germline V gene, CDR1 is GEAIGNYY and CDR2 is EKD. J lost 0 bases, V lost 3 bases, and 18 bases had no gene match. The CDR3 contains 19 residues. This clone was found a few times. Sequencing was done on a sample of gamma-delta T cells. This TCR was sampled from a human donor. It is not recorded whose cells these are; they may come from a transplant donor. The chain carries TRDV2 and TRDJ1; 7 bases match TRDD3. CDR3 coding DNA: TGTGCCTGTGACCCCGTTAATCCTGGGGGCTCTACCAACACCGATAAACTCATCTTT. This translates into CACDPVNPGGSTNTDKLIF.